Shown below are 32 T cell receptor beta chains from a single sample sequenced in a study of blood T cell repertoires in COVID-19. Data came from immunoSEQ multiplex PCR; TCRdb stores just in-frame clones and leaves some out. The data contain 200,000 to 250,000 clones, 70% to 90% of them singletons. The specimen sequenced was PBMCs or T cells enriched from blood (not recorded which). The source is a man aged 40-50 years who had recovered from COVID-19.

The J gene is TRBJ2-7, the V gene TRBV6-5; TRBD1 agrees at 8 bases. The CDR3 runs to 14 residues. V trimming: 10 bases; J trimming: 6 bases; junction bases outside the gene matches: 14. Germline CDR1 MNHEY, CDR2 SVGAGI. CDR3 nucleotide sequence: TGTGCCACTACAGGGGGTCTCCCGGGGGTCGAGCAGTACTTC. Amino acids: CATTGGLPGVEQYF.

This chain uses TRBV5-1 with TRBJ2-7, with D unclear. The CDR3 runs 13 residues. The germline V gene encodes CDR1 SGHRS and CDR2 YFSETQ. Trimming took 1 base from V and 5 from J, leaving 10 bases between them. The CDR3 spells CASSLKTADEQYF. CDR3 nucleotide sequence: TGCGCCAGCAGCTTGAAAACCGCGGACGAGCAGTACTTC.

The gene calls are TRBV6-4 and TRBJ1-2, with TRBD1 as a possible D gene (5 bases). V lost 0 bases and J lost 5, with 13 bases in between. The CDR3 totals 15 residues. Per the germline V gene, CDR1 is MRHNA and CDR2 is SNTAGT. CDR3 nucleotides: TGTGCCAGCAGTGACTCGTATGGGGCTGATTATGGCTACACCTTC. It codes for CASSDSYGADYGYTF.

The chain has TRBV5-1 and TRBJ1-2; TRBD1 matches 7 bases. This CDR3 has 16 residues. The germline gives CDR1 SGHRS, CDR2 YFSETQ. V lost 4 bases and J lost 7; bases outside the gene matches: 16. The CDR3 region is CASSPRLEGAWTGYTF. The DNA of the CDR3 is TGCGCCAGCAGCCCGCGGTTGGAGGGGGCTTGGACTGGCTACACCTTC.

The V gene is TRBV9, the J gene TRBJ1-6; 10 positions agree with TRBD1. The CDR3 covers 16 residues. The trim removed 4 bases at V and 7 bases at J, leaving 8 bases unmatched. Germline V lookup: CDR1 SGDLS, CDR2 YYNGEE. As DNA, the CDR3 is TGTGCCAGCAGCCTCGCCGGGACAGGGGAGAATTCACCCCTCCACTTT. Amino acids: CASSLAGTGENSPLHF.

CDR3 sequence reads: CASSASGANTGELFF. The CDR3 DNA sequence: TGTGCCAGCAGCGCGAGCGGGGCGAACACCGGGGAGCTGTTTTTT. The chain couples TRBV9 to TRBJ2-2, with 7 bases matching TRBD2. This CDR3 spans 15 amino acids. V shed 3 bases and J 0 bases; nucleotides not matched to a gene: 2. Germline lookup yields CDR1 SGDLS and CDR2 YYNGEE.

This clone was observed at least ten times. The gene calls are TRBV19 and TRBJ2-1, with a possible D match to TRBD2 (5 bases). Germline V gives CDR1 LNHDA, CDR2 SQIVND (reference sequence). V was shortened by 5 bases and J by 6 bases, with 11 bases between the two germline ends. There are 13 residues in the CDR3. For the CDR3, the DNA is TGTGCCAGTAGTGAAAGGAGCGGCAATGAGCAGTTCTTC. Residues: CASSERSGNEQFF.

V is TRBV5-6 and J is TRBJ2-3; 7 bases map to TRBD1. This CDR3 region has 16 residues. In germline, CDR1 is SGHDT, CDR2 YYEEEE. V trimming: 7 bases; J trimming: 0 bases; junction bases outside the gene matches: 11. This CDR3 is CASRPERGPSTDTQYF. In nucleotides, the CDR3 is TGTGCCAGCCGACCGGAGAGGGGGCCTAGCACAGATACGCAGTATTTT.

V usage is TRBV12-3 or TRBV12-4 and J usage is TRBJ1-1; weak D call: TRBD1 (5 bases). There are 13 residues in the CDR3. V lost 7 bases and J 11 bases, leaving 20 bases between the germline ends. The CDR3 DNA sequence: TGTGCCAGCACTATGACAGATACCACTGGGGCTTTCTTT. It translates to CASTMTDTTGAFF.

This sequence joins TRBV7-9 and TRBJ2-3, with TRBD2 matching 7 bases. CDR1 is SEHNR and CDR2 is FQNEAQ in the germline V gene (reference sequence). The CDR3 contains 15 residues. With 5 bases clipped from V and 4 bases from J, the junction kept 9 bases outside the gene matches. CDR3 sequence: CASSLASGEADTQYF. The DNA for the CDR3 is TGTGCCAGCAGCCTTGCCAGCGGGGAAGCAGATACGCAGTATTTT. Full variable domain (remainder filled in from reference TRBV7-9 and TRBJ2-3): DTGVSQNPRHKITKRGQNVTFRCDPISEHNRLYWYRQTLGQGPEFLTYFQNEAQLEKSRLLSDRFSAERPKGSFSTLEIQRTEQGDSAMYLCASSLASGEADTQYFGPGTRLTVL.

The chain combines TRBV7-6 with TRBJ1-1; D perhaps matches TRBD1 (6 bases). Germline V gene lookup returns CDR1 SGHVS and CDR2 FNYEAQ. This CDR3 comprises 15 residues. V lost 4 bases, J lost 0 bases, and 12 bases lay in between. CDR3: CASSYRDVMNTEAFF. DNA for the CDR3: TGTGCCAGCAGCTACAGGGACGTAATGAACACTGAAGCTTTCTTT.

The chain combines TRBV5-4 with TRBJ2-7; the match to TRBD1 covers 8 bases. Germline V gene sequence: CDR1 SGHNT, CDR2 YYREEE (reference sequence). CDR3 size: 17 residues. V dropped 1 base and J dropped 2; count of bases not matched to a gene: 11. The CDR3 region is CASSLYSPRDRTYEQYF. CDR3 nucleotides: TGTGCCAGCAGCTTGTATTCCCCCCGGGACAGGACCTACGAGCAGTACTTC. The variable domain in full, completed from reference TRBV5-4 and TRBJ2-7, reads ETGVTQSPTHLIKTRGQQVTLRCSSQSGHNTVSWYQQALGQGPQFIFQYYREEENGRGNFPPRFSGLQFPNYSSELNVNALELDDSALYLCASSLYSPRDRTYEQYFGPGTRLTVT.

The chain has TRBV28 and TRBJ1-5, with 7 bases fitting TRBD1. J was trimmed by 0 bases and V by 6 bases; bases with no gene match: 2. Germline CDR1 MDHEN, CDR2 SYDVKM. CDR3 size: 14 residues. DNA of the CDR3: TGTGCCAGCAGGTCAGGGGGTAGCAATCAGCCCCAGCATTTT. Translation: CASRSGGSNQPQHF.

The chain uses TRBV18 and TRBJ2-2; D might be TRBD2 (5 bases). CDR1 is KGHSH and CDR2 is LQKENI in the germline V gene. Deletions cut 3 bases from V and 2 bases from J, with 13 bases between. This CDR3 is built from 16 residues. CDR3 bases: TGTGCCAGCTCACCTACCGGGAACGATAACACCGGGGAGCTGTTTTTT. Its protein product is CASSPTGNDNTGELFF.

The V and J genes are TRBV11-2 and TRBJ2-1; 9 bases line up with TRBD1. Unmatched junction bases numbered 5, after V lost 5 bases and J lost 3 bases. The CDR3 length is 15 residues. Germline-derived CDR1 and CDR2 are SGHAT and FQNNGV. The CDR3 DNA sequence: TGTGCCAGCAGCGTCACGGGACAGGGCTACAATGAGCAGTTCTTC. It encodes CASSVTGQGYNEQFF. The full variable domain, completed using reference TRBV11-2 and TRBJ2-1, is EAGVAQSPRYKIIEKRQSVAFWCNPISGHATLYWYQQILGQGPKLLIQFQNNGVVDDSQLPKDRFSAERLKGVDSTLKIQPAKLEDSAVYLCASSVTGQGYNEQFFGPGTRLTVL.

The chain is built from TRBV6-5 and TRBJ2-5; D ambiguous. Germline V gene sequence: CDR1 MNHEY, CDR2 SVGAGI. The CDR3 is 14 residues long. V was pared by 2 bases and J by 2 bases, with 9 bases between. CDR3 sequence: CASSYGLSQETQYF. CDR3 sequence (DNA): TGTGCCAGCAGTTACGGTCTCAGTCAAGAGACCCAGTACTTC.

The chain recombines TRBV5-4 with TRBJ2-2; D is undetermined. In germline, CDR1 is SGHNT, CDR2 YYREEE (reference sequence). The CDR3 is 14 residues long. Trimming removed 0 bases at V and 3 bases at J, with 6 bases between. The DNA for the CDR3 is TGTGCCAGCAGCTTGGCCTCCGACACCGGGGAGCTGTTTTTT. Amino acid sequence: CASSLASDTGELFF. The complete variable domain, with remaining parts taken from reference TRBV5-4 and TRBJ2-2, reads ETGVTQSPTHLIKTRGQQVTLRCSSQSGHNTVSWYQQALGQGPQFIFQYYREEENGRGNFPPRFSGLQFPNYSSELNVNALELDDSALYLCASSLASDTGELFFGEGSRLTVL.

The chain recombines TRBV5-6 with TRBJ1-6; TRBD1 matches at 8 bases. CDR1 and CDR2 (germline): SGHDT, YYEEEE. V shed 5 bases, J shed 13 bases, and the junction held 14 bases outside the gene matches. CDR3 length: 15 residues. In nucleotides, the CDR3 is TGTGCCAGCAGTGTTGGGGGGACAGGACCCCTCCCCCTCCACTTT. It yields the protein CASSVGGTGPLPLHF. The whole variable domain, remainder taken from reference TRBV5-6 and TRBJ1-6, is DAGVTQSPTHLIKTRGQQVTLRCSPKSGHDTVSWYQQALGQGPQFIFQYYEEEERQRGNFPDRFSGHQFPNYSSELNVNALLLGDSALYLCASSVGGTGPLPLHFGNGTRLTVT.

The chain recombines TRBV24-1 with TRBJ2-3; 9 positions match TRBD1. The CDR3 sequence is 15 residues long. Germline V gene lookup returns CDR1 KGHDR and CDR2 SFDVKD. The V segment lost 4 bases and the J segment 3 bases; nucleotides outside the gene matches: 4. CDR3 region: CATSEPGQGTDTQYF. The CDR3 bases are TGTGCCACCAGTGAGCCGGGACAGGGAACAGATACGCAGTATTTT.

The genes are TRBV24-1 and TRBJ1-2, with 7 bases identical to TRBD1. With V trimmed by 3 bases and J by 2 bases, 11 bases remained unmatched. Germline CDR1 KGHDR, CDR2 SFDVKD. CDR3 length: 17 amino acids. The CDR3 DNA reads as TGTGCCACCAGTGATGGGCTCAACAGGGGATTGAACTATGGCTACACCTTC. Translating it yields CATSDGLNRGLNYGYTF.

V and J are TRBV30 and TRBJ2-1; 13 nucleotides line up with TRBD2. Losses at the gene ends were 2 bases for V and 6 bases for J; bases not matched to a gene: 13. This CDR3 contains 18 residues. Germline CDR1 is GTSNPN and CDR2 is SVGIG (reference sequence). DNA of the CDR3: TGTGCCTGGAGTAAAACTAGCGGGAGGGCCAGGGAGCGCAATGAGCAGTTCTTC. Protein product: CAWSKTSGRARERNEQFF.

The gene calls are TRBV18 and TRBJ1-2, with a possible D match to TRBD1 (5 bases). The V gene's germline CDR1 is KGHSH and CDR2 LQKENI. Between the trimmed V and J ends, which lost 6 bases and 0 bases, there was a span of 20 bases. The CDR3 runs to 17 residues. DNA for the CDR3: TGTGCCAGCTCGCTTCGTTTAGGACAAACTGCTAACTATGGCTACACCTTC. Translation: CASSLRLGQTANYGYTF.

The chain is built from TRBV12-3 or TRBV12-4 and TRBJ2-5; a weak D match, TRBD2 (6 bases). The CDR3 contains 13 residues. V lost 3 bases, J lost 4 bases, and 9 bases lay in between. For the CDR3, the DNA is TGTGCCAGCAGTTTTGGGGGGAGAGAGACCCAGTACTTC. Its protein product is CASSFGGRETQYF.

This sequence joins TRBV7-8 and TRBJ1-6; possible D gene TRBD1, 6 bases. Trimming stripped 2 bases from V and 9 bases from J, with 11 bases between. The CDR3 is made up of 14 amino acids. Germline values: CDR1 SGHVS, CDR2 FQNEAQ. The CDR3 here is CASSLQGRASPLHF. CDR3 coding DNA: TGTGCCAGCAGCTTACAGGGGAGGGCTTCACCCCTCCACTTT. Drawing the rest from reference TRBV7-8 and TRBJ1-6, the complete variable domain is GAGVSQSPRYKVAKRGQDVALRCDPISGHVSLFWYQQALGQGPEFLTYFQNEAQLDKSGLPSDRFFAERPEGSVSTLKIQRTQQEDSAVYLCASSLQGRASPLHFGNGTRLTVT.

This clone was observed a handful of times. The chain has TRBV7-2 and TRBJ2-7; no firm D call. Trimming shortened V by 3 bases and J by 9 bases, and 12 bases separated the two germline ends. The germline V gene has CDR1 SGHTA and CDR2 FQGNSA. This CDR3 region has 12 residues. CDR3 loop: CASSFDGFRQYF. CDR3 sequence (DNA): TGTGCCAGCAGCTTTGATGGCTTTCGGCAGTACTTC.

This chain uses TRBV6-5 with TRBJ2-3, with 7 bases matching TRBD1. V dropped 2 bases and J dropped 0; count of bases not matched to a gene: 2. In germline, CDR1 is MNHEY, CDR2 SVGAGI. The length of the CDR3 is 15 residues. CDR3 sequence reads: CASSYRGPSTDTQYF. The CDR3 DNA sequence: TGTGCCAGCAGTTACAGGGGGCCCAGCACAGATACGCAGTATTTT.

This clone was seen a few times. This chain uses TRBV18 with TRBJ1-4; TRBD1 aligns across 8 bases. The CDR3 loop spans 17 amino acids. V dropped 4 bases and J dropped 5; count of bases not matched to a gene: 12. The V gene's germline CDR1 is KGHSH and CDR2 LQKENI. The CDR3 reads CASSLFARGPENEKLFF. The CDR3 DNA reads TGTGCCAGCTCACTGTTCGCCAGGGGGCCGGAAAATGAAAAACTGTTTTTT.

V is TRBV7-2 and J is TRBJ2-1, with D perhaps matching TRBD2 (6 bases). V shed 5 bases and J shed 12 bases, with 11 bases lying between them. Germline-derived CDR1 and CDR2 are SGHTA and FQGNSA. CDR3 length: 11 residues. This chain's CDR3 is CASSAGPGQFF. CDR3 nucleotide sequence: TGTGCCAGCAGCGCGGGACCTGGGCAGTTCTTC.

CDR3 in DNA: TGTGCCAGCAGTTACTTCGGACAGGGGGAAGGAGAGCAGTACTTC. The encoded protein is CASSYFGQGEGEQYF. This chain joins TRBV6-6 and TRBJ2-7, with 10 positions matching TRBD1. This CDR3 has 15 residues. CDR1 MNHNY and CDR2 SVGAGI come from the germline V gene (reference sequence). The ends lost 1 base at V and 7 bases at J; junction bases unmatched: 7.

The V and J genes are TRBV11-2 and TRBJ2-1, with D perhaps TRBD1 (6 bases). The CDR3 covers 15 residues. Germline V lookup: CDR1 SGHAT, CDR2 FQNNGV. V was pared by 5 bases and J by 5 bases, with 16 bases between. CDR3 bases: TGTGCCAGCAGCAACTACAGGGCAAGGCACAATGAGCAGTTCTTC. Translating it yields CASSNYRARHNEQFF.

CDR3 region: CASNLAGGERQYF. CDR3 DNA: TGTGCCAGCAACCTAGCGGGAGGGGAACGGCAGTACTTC. The chain links TRBV27 to TRBJ2-7, with 12 bases lining up with TRBD2. The ends lost 7 bases at V and 9 bases at J; junction bases unmatched: 7. The germline V gene has CDR1 MNHEY and CDR2 SMNVEV (reference sequence). The CDR3 has 13 amino acids.

The chain has TRBV7-9 and TRBJ1-3; D unresolved. Germline values: CDR1 SEHNR, CDR2 FQNEAQ (reference sequence). Trimming took 1 base from V and 0 from J, leaving 10 bases between them. CDR3 length: 16 amino acids. The CDR3 bases are TGTGCCAGCAGCTTAGGGTCGCGCCTCTCTGGAAACACCATATATTTT. The encoded protein is CASSLGSRLSGNTIYF.